These T cell receptor beta chains were read from a single sample in a study of T-cell reconstitution after alpha-beta-depleted transplantation in children. TCRdb re-analysed the PCR reads in MiXCR, keeping a single row per CDR3 protein. The sample holds around 110,000 distinct CDR3 sequences, under 13% seen once. This specimen consisted of PBMCs, obtained before TCRalphabeta/CD19-depleted stem cell transplant. These receptor sequences come from a boy aged 2-15 years with acute lymphoblastic leukemia, due to receive a stem cell transplant. Each CDR3 is given with its conserved first and last residue. A D gene is named only where the DNA matches it firmly. Clone sizes are given selectively: once, few, many, or a class where the clone is expanded.

few,TRBJ2-7,TRBD1,TRBV7-9,TGTGCCAGCAGCCGATCCGACAGGGGCTACGAGCAGTACTTC,CASSRSDRGYEQYF
-,TRBJ1-4,-,TRBV5-1,TGCGCCAGCAGCCAGGACAGTTTTAATGAAAAACTGTTTTTT,CASSQDSFNEKLFF
many,TRBJ2-3,-,TRBV5-1,TGCGCCAGCAGCCACGAAGCGAAAGATACGCAGTATTTT,CASSHEAKDTQYF
-,TRBJ2-7,-,TRBV29-1,TGCAGCGTCCTGGTTTATTCGGGTTGGCAGTACTTC,CSVLVYSGWQYF
few,TRBJ2-7,-,TRBV5-1,TGCGCCAGCAGCTTGGAATCAGTCGGGGTTCAGTACTTC,CASSLESVGVQYF
-,TRBJ1-1,-,TRBV5-1,TGCGCCAGCAGCCAGCCAGGGCGCATGAACACTGAAGCTTTCTTT,CASSQPGRMNTEAFF
many,TRBJ2-3,TRBD2,TRBV5-1,TGCGCCAGCAGCTTGTGGACTAGCGGGGACACAGATACGCAGTATTTT,CASSLWTSGDTDTQYF
-,TRBJ2-7,-,TRBV7-9,TGTGCCAGCAGCTCGACTAGGCCGGGCGAGCAGTACTTC,CASSSTRPGEQYF
-,TRBJ2-1,-,TRBV6-2/TRBV6-3,TGTGCCAGCAGTTACAACACTTTCTCCTACAATGAGCAGTTCTTC,CASSYNTFSYNEQFF
-,TRBJ2-3,-,TRBV5-1,TGCGCCAGCAGGGTGGCGGGGACAGATACGCAGTATTTT,CASRVAGTDTQYF
many,TRBJ2-1,TRBD2,TRBV12-3/TRBV12-4,TGTGCCAGCAGTCAGGGGACTAGCGGGGCTCCGGGCGAGCAGTTCTTC,CASSQGTSGAPGEQFF
many,TRBJ2-1,TRBD2,TRBV10-3,TGTGCCATCAGTGACGGAACCGGGACTAGCGAGCAGTTCTTC,CAISDGTGTSEQFF
-,TRBJ1-5,-,TRBV20-1,TGCAGTGCTAGAATGGTGGGAAAAGGATGGCCCCAGCATTTT,CSARMVGKGWPQHF
-,TRBJ2-7,TRBD2,TRBV20-1,TGCAGTGCTAGAGTGCCCGGGAGGGCCTACGAGCAGTACTTC,CSARVPGRAYEQYF
-,TRBJ2-1,-,TRBV7-9,TGTGCCTTGGCCCACGCACCTCTATACAATGAGCAGTTCTTC,CALAHAPLYNEQFF
-,TRBJ1-5,TRBD1,TRBV20-1,TGCAGTGCCTCGACAGGGACTTATAGCAATCAGCCCCAGCATTTT,CSASTGTYSNQPQHF
many,TRBJ2-2,-,TRBV5-1,TGCGCCAGCAGCTTGGTGACAGGAAGCGGGGAGCTGTTTTTT,CASSLVTGSGELFF
-,TRBJ2-7,-,TRBV6-1,TGTGCCAGCAGACGGAAATGGACAGCGGGCTACGAGCAGTACTTC,CASRRKWTAGYEQYF
-,TRBJ1-2,-,TRBV6-5,TGTGCCAGCAGTTACCCCGGACAGTTGATAGCTGGCTACACCTTC,CASSYPGQLIAGYTF
-,TRBJ2-7,-,TRBV5-6,TGTGCCAGCAGCTCATTTCAGGGGTCATTCTACGAGCAGTACTTC,CASSSFQGSFYEQYF
-,TRBJ1-2,TRBD1,TRBV25-1,TGTGCCAGCAGTGGCTTTCTTTCCGGGACAGCCCTCGGAGGCTACACCTTC,CASSGFLSGTALGGYTF
-,TRBJ2-7,-,TRBV20-1,TGCAGTGCTAGAGATCTAAGGGGTATAACCTACGAGCAGTACTTC,CSARDLRGITYEQYF
-,TRBJ2-7,-,TRBV28,TGTGCCAGCAGTGCAACCCAATCGACAGAAACTGTTGAGCAGTACTTC,CASSATQSTETVEQYF
many,TRBJ2-3,-,TRBV12-3/TRBV12-4,TGTGCCAGCAGTTCCCCGACTAGACCAGATACGCAGTATTTT,CASSSPTRPDTQYF
many,TRBJ1-1,-,TRBV7-6,TGTGCCAGGGTACGACCTTATAGCACTGAAGCTTTCTTT,CARVRPYSTEAFF
once,TRBJ1-1,-,TRBV29-1,TGCAGCGGAAAGGGGAACACTGAAGCTTTCTTT,CSGKGNTEAFF
-,TRBJ2-7,TRBD2,TRBV20-1,TGCAGTGCTAGAGATGGACGCACTAGCGGACGTTCCTACGAGCAGTACTTC,CSARDGRTSGRSYEQYF
-,TRBJ2-6,-,TRBV6-5,TGTGCCAGCAGTTACTCCGCAGGGGCTACTGGGGCCAACGTCCTGACTTTC,CASSYSAGATGANVLTF
few,TRBJ2-7,TRBD2,TRBV18,TGTGCCAGCTCACCGGGACTAGCGGCCTACGAGCAGTACTTC,CASSPGLAAYEQYF
-,TRBJ1-5,-,TRBV7-8,TGTGCCAGCAGCCCCACGTCGGCAGCAAACAATCAGCCCCAGCATTTT,CASSPTSAANNQPQHF
many,TRBJ2-3,TRBD2,TRBV7-2,TGTGCCAGCAGCTGGGGACTAGTTGAAGATACGCAGTATTTT,CASSWGLVEDTQYF
few,TRBJ2-1,-,TRBV7-6,TGTGCCAGCACCCTTCCGACGGCAAGCTCCTACAATGAGCAGTTCTTC,CASTLPTASSYNEQFF
few,TRBJ2-7,TRBD2,TRBV20-1,TGCAGTGGTACGGGGACTAACTACGAGCAGTACTTC,CSGTGTNYEQYF
few,TRBJ2-3,-,TRBV5-4,TGTGCCAGCAGCTTGGGGGCCTACACAGATACGCAGTATTTT,CASSLGAYTDTQYF
many,TRBJ2-5,-,TRBV6-1,TGTGCCAGCAGTCGAGACCAAGAGACCCAGTACTTC,CASSRDQETQYF
medium-sized,TRBJ2-3,TRBD2,TRBV20-1,TGCAGTGCTAGAGCAGGGACTAGCGGGAGTTTT,CSARAGTSGSF
-,TRBJ1-2,-,TRBV20-1,TGCAGTGCTAGAGCAGGATATGGCTACACCTTC,CSARAGYGYTF
few,TRBJ1-4,-,TRBV11-2,TGTGCCAGCAGCTTAGTAGGGAATGAAAAACTGTTTTTT,CASSLVGNEKLFF
few,TRBJ1-2,TRBD1,TRBV6-1,TGTGCCAGCAGTGCCAGGACAGGGGCCTATGGCTACACCTTC,CASSARTGAYGYTF
few,TRBJ1-2,-,TRBV20-1,TGCAGTACAATTCCGGGAAGGACAGCTAACTATGGCTACACCTTC,CSTIPGRTANYGYTF
few,TRBJ2-1,-,TRBV5-4,TGTGCCAGCAGCTTGATCGGGGAAAATTACAATGAGCAGTTCTTC,CASSLIGENYNEQFF
-,TRBJ2-1,TRBD1,TRBV5-1,TGCGCCAGCAGCGGGACAGTCAGCTCCTACAATGAGCAGTTCTTC,CASSGTVSSYNEQFF
many,TRBJ1-2,TRBD1,TRBV29-1,TGCAGCGTTGAAGCTACCACCGGGACAGGTTTTACTAACTATGGCTACACCTTC,CSVEATTGTGFTNYGYTF
few,TRBJ2-2,-,TRBV5-1,TGCGCCAGCAGCTTACAGGTGAAGAACACCGGGGAGCTGTTTTTT,CASSLQVKNTGELFF